These T cell receptor beta chains were read from a single sample in a study of Tregs in tolerant kidney transplant recipients. TCRdb's copy holds only in-frame clones and misses some; the assay was immunoSEQ multiplex PCR. Of some 68,000 clones in the sample, over 80% were seen once. Sequencing used CD4+ T cells from blood. The receptors here all came from a human donor in good health. Each CDR3 is given with its conserved first and last residue. D genes are given only for firm matches. Rows may omit the clone size; those that give it use once, few, many or a size class.

TRBD2	TRBV5-5	TRBJ2-5	NA	CASSYNTRGSGRTRETQYF	TGTGCCAGCAGCTACAATACCCGGGGTAGCGGGAGGACGCGGGAGACCCAGTACTTC
NA	TRBV19	TRBJ1-3	NA	CASSFTGGNTIYF	TGTGCCAGTTCTTTTACAGGGGGAAACACCATATATTTT
NA	TRBV30	TRBJ2-5	NA	CACWEMGRGKETQYF	TGTGCCTGCTGGGAGATGGGGCGAGGTAAAGAGACCCAGTACTTC
NA	TRBV7-9	TRBJ1-2	NA	CASSAHMRGGGYTF	TGTGCCAGCAGCGCCCATATGCGTGGAGGAGGCTACACCTTC
NA	TRBV2	TRBJ2-7	few	CASSPGYEQYF	TGTGCCAGCAGTCCCGGCTACGAGCAGTACTTC
NA	TRBV20-1	TRBJ2-5	NA	CSATGRETQYF	TGCAGTGCTACAGGGAGGGAGACCCAGTACTTC
NA	TRBV28	TRBJ2-1	NA	CASSLAVRGNEQFF	TGTGCCAGCAGTTTAGCGGTAAGGGGCAATGAGCAGTTCTTC
NA	TRBV6-5	TRBJ2-7	once	CASSYYRPPSSYEQYF	TGTGCCAGCAGTTACTACAGGCCACCGAGCTCCTACGAGCAGTACTTC
TRBD2	TRBV27	TRBJ2-5	NA	CASSPRLAGDEETQYF	TGTGCCAGCAGTCCGAGACTAGCGGGGGACGAAGAGACCCAGTACTTC
NA	TRBV19	TRBJ1-1	NA	CASSVTGLATEAFF	TGTGCCAGTAGCGTCACAGGGTTGGCGACTGAAGCTTTCTTT
TRBD2	TRBV18	TRBJ2-1	NA	CASSPGTSGRASEQFF	TGTGCCAGCTCACCAGGGACTAGCGGGAGGGCCAGTGAGCAGTTCTTC
NA	TRBV29-1	TRBJ1-4	NA	CSVAVRANEKLFF	TGCAGCGTTGCGGTTAGAGCTAATGAAAAACTGTTTTTT
NA	TRBV14	TRBJ1-2	NA	CASSPLEPANYGYTF	TGTGCCAGCAGCCCCCTAGAACCGGCTAACTATGGCTACACCTTC
NA	TRBV9	TRBJ2-7	NA	CASSKFRDPYEQYF	TGTGCCAGCAGCAAGTTCCGGGACCCCTACGAGCAGTACTTC
NA	TRBV7-2	TRBJ1-2	NA	CASSLDLFDYTF	TGTGCCAGCAGCCTCGACCTGTTTGACTACACCTTC
NA	TRBV9	TRBJ2-3	NA	CASSGPSSTDTQYF	TGTGCCAGCTCCGGGCCTTCTAGCACAGATACGCAGTATTTT
TRBD2	TRBV9	TRBJ2-1	once	CASSRTSVAYNEQFF	TGTGCCAGCAGCCGAACTAGCGTCGCCTACAATGAGCAGTTCTTC
TRBD1	TRBV29-1	TRBJ1-3	NA	CSVAALDRGSGNTIYF	TGCAGCGTTGCAGCATTGGACAGGGGCTCTGGAAACACCATATATTTT
TRBD1	TRBV7-2	TRBJ1-5	NA	CASSHPTGTNQPQHF	TGTGCCAGCAGCCATCCGACAGGGACTAATCAGCCCCAGCATTTT
TRBD1	TRBV2	TRBJ1-1	NA	CASSGRTGEGTEAFF	TGTGCCAGCAGTGGACGGACAGGGGAAGGGACTGAAGCTTTCTTT
TRBD2	TRBV11-2	TRBJ2-7	NA	CASADWGGEQYF	TGTGCCAGCGCTGATTGGGGAGGGGAGCAGTACTTC
NA	TRBV28	TRBJ1-2	NA	CASSGRNNYGYTF	TGTGCCAGCAGTGGTCGGAACAACTATGGCTACACCTTC
TRBD1	TRBV18	TRBJ2-2	NA	CASTWTGDAGELFF	TGTGCCAGCACATGGACAGGGGACGCCGGGGAGCTGTTTTTT
NA	TRBV7-8	TRBJ1-5	NA	CASSLEGWGSHQPQHF	TGTGCCAGCAGCTTAGAGGGTTGGGGGTCCCATCAGCCCCAGCATTTT
TRBD2	TRBV11-2	TRBJ2-7	NA	CASSLGAGGPYEQYF	TGTGCCAGCAGCTTGGGAGCGGGGGGGCCCTACGAGCAGTACTTC
NA	TRBV6-5	TRBJ2-2	NA	CASSYYRDAGELFF	TGTGCCAGCAGTTACTACAGGGATGCCGGGGAGCTGTTTTTT
NA	TRBV14	TRBJ1-1	NA	CASSQGIRGLAEAFF	TGTGCCAGCAGCCAAGGAATTAGGGGATTAGCTGAAGCTTTCTTT
NA	TRBV19	TRBJ1-5	NA	CASRFYDPQGSNQPQHF	TGTGCCAGTAGATTTTATGATCCTCAGGGGAGCAATCAGCCCCAGCATTTT
TRBD1	TRBV9	TRBJ2-5	NA	CASSAGTGGETQYF	TGTGCCAGCAGCGCTGGGACAGGGGGAGAGACCCAGTACTTC
NA	TRBV7-9	TRBJ1-5	NA	CASSSSQGALNQPQHF	TGTGCCAGCAGCTCCTCACAGGGTGCTCTAAATCAGCCCCAGCATTTT
NA	TRBV5-1	TRBJ2-7	NA	CASSPTIRAHEQYF	TGCGCCAGCAGCCCAACTATAAGGGCCCACGAGCAGTACTTC
TRBD2	TRBV12-5	TRBJ2-1	once	CASGLGRESWSYNEQFF	TGTGCTAGTGGGCTCGGGCGGGAGAGTTGGTCCTACAATGAGCAGTTCTTC
NA	TRBV19	TRBJ2-2	NA	CASSRMGGANTGELFF	TGTGCCAGTAGCCGAATGGGGGGCGCGAACACCGGGGAGCTGTTTTTT
NA	TRBV30	TRBJ1-1	once	CAWKVGNLEAFF	TGTGCCTGGAAGGTGGGCAATCTCGAAGCTTTCTTT
NA	TRBV7-7	TRBJ2-1	NA	CASSLSWGSSYNEQFF	TGTGCCAGCAGCTTATCATGGGGCAGCTCCTACAATGAGCAGTTCTTC
NA	TRBV6-5	TRBJ1-1	NA	CASSYWWDKNTEAFF	TGTGCCAGCAGTTACTGGTGGGACAAGAACACTGAAGCTTTCTTT
TRBD1	TRBV11-2	TRBJ1-2	NA	CASRQMRGQANYGYTF	TGTGCCAGCAGGCAAATGAGAGGACAGGCTAACTATGGCTACACCTTC
NA	TRBV6-5	TRBJ1-1	NA	CASSYRGAHTYTEAFF	TGTGCCAGCAGTTACAGGGGGGCCCATACTTACACTGAAGCTTTCTTT
NA	TRBV10-3	TRBJ1-2	NA	CAITRGDGYGYTF	TGTGCCATCACCAGGGGTGATGGCTATGGCTACACCTTC
TRBD2	TRBV7-3	TRBJ2-1	NA	CASSLGTSGSGEQFF	TGTGCCAGCAGCTTAGGGACTAGCGGGAGTGGTGAGCAGTTCTTC
TRBD2	TRBV6-1	TRBJ2-1	NA	CASSRSGTLGEQFF	TGTGCCAGCAGCCGTAGCGGGACCCTCGGTGAGCAGTTCTTC
NA	TRBV7-2	TRBJ1-5	NA	CASSLRATSNQPQHF	TGTGCCAGCAGCTTAAGAGCCACCAGCAATCAGCCCCAGCATTTT
NA	TRBV7-2	TRBJ2-7	NA	CASSSGIKEHEQYF	TGTGCCAGCAGCTCCGGGATTAAAGAGCACGAGCAGTACTTC
NA	TRBV7-2	TRBJ2-7	NA	CASSFRDPVNEQYF	TGTGCCAGCAGCTTCCGGGACCCGGTAAACGAGCAGTACTTC
NA	TRBV6-5	TRBJ1-4	NA	CASSRQANEKLFF	TGTGCCAGCAGTCGACAGGCGAATGAAAAACTGTTTTTT
TRBD2	TRBV5-4	TRBJ2-1	NA	CASSLGRGGPGEQFF	TGTGCCAGCAGCTTGGGACGGGGGGGGCCAGGTGAGCAGTTCTTC
NA	TRBV11-2	TRBJ1-1	NA	CASSGDGNTEAFF	TGTGCCAGCAGTGGGGACGGGAACACTGAAGCTTTCTTT
NA	TRBV19	TRBJ2-5	NA	CASSRAGAVETQYF	TGTGCCAGTAGTCGTGCGGGGGCTGTGGAGACCCAGTACTTC
NA	TRBV5-1	TRBJ1-4	NA	CARIQASNEKLFF	TGCGCCAGGATACAGGCTTCTAATGAAAAACTGTTTTTT
NA	TRBV4-2	TRBJ2-7	NA	CASSQGRGTYEQYF	TGTGCCAGCAGCCAAGGGCGGGGAACCTACGAGCAGTACTTC
NA	TRBV2	TRBJ1-5	NA	CASSEVVGGFQPQHF	TGTGCCAGCAGTGAAGTAGTAGGGGGGTTTCAGCCCCAGCATTTT
TRBD2	TRBV10-3	TRBJ2-2	NA	CAIRVAGDNTGELFF	TGTGCCATCAGAGTAGCGGGAGATAACACCGGGGAGCTGTTTTTT
NA	TRBV5-4	TRBJ2-3	NA	CASSLGGGSADTQYF	TGTGCCAGCAGCTTGGGAGGGGGAAGCGCAGATACGCAGTATTTT
NA	TRBV9	TRBJ2-7	NA	CASSVDLPGQNNYEQYF	TGTGCCAGCAGCGTAGACCTCCCCGGACAGAATAACTACGAGCAGTACTTC
NA	TRBV9	TRBJ2-7	NA	CASSVETFGEQYF	TGTGCCAGCAGCGTAGAAACCTTCGGGGAGCAGTACTTC
TRBD2	TRBV5-4	TRBJ2-2	once	CASSLAGTSRNTGELFF	TGTGCCAGCAGCTTGGCCGGGACTAGCCGTAACACCGGGGAGCTGTTTTTT
NA	TRBV30	TRBJ2-7	NA	CAWSGPQPGLRIYEQYF	TGTGCCTGGAGTGGCCCCCAGCCGGGACTCCGAATATACGAGCAGTACTTC
TRBD1	TRBV6-5	TRBJ2-7	NA	CASSQAGGYEQYF	TGTGCCAGCAGCCAAGCAGGGGGCTACGAGCAGTACTTC
NA	TRBV11-2	TRBJ2-7	once	CASSLVVVGELFSYEQYF	TGTGCCAGCAGCTTAGTGGTAGTCGGGGAGCTTTTCTCCTACGAGCAGTACTTC
NA	TRBV9	TRBJ2-7	few	CASSVGGQASYDEQYF	TGTGCCAGCAGCGTAGGAGGGCAGGCCTCCTATGACGAGCAGTACTTC